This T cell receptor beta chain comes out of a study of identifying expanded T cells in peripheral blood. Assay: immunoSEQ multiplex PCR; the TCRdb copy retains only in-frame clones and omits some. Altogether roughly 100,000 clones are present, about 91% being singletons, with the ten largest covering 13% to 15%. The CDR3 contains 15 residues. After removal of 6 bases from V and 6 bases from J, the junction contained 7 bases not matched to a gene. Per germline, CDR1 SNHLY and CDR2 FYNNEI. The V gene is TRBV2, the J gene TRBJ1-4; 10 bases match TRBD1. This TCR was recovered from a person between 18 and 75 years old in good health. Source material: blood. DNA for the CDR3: TGTGCCAGCAGGCGGGACAGGGGACCCCATGAAAAACTGTTTTTT. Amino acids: CASRRDRGPHEKLFF.